One T cell receptor (beta chain) is described in this entry. The entry originates in a study of shared clonotypes between healthy human individuals. It was about 82 million PBMCs that unsorted samples used for genomic DNA. Deep level was the assay's run setting. The method was immunoSEQ multiplex PCR; TCRdb's version includes in-frame clones alone and lacks a portion of them. The profile shows approximately 510,000 clones, around 79% of them singletons. What was sequenced was PBMCs. The clonotype originates from a woman aged 40 to 50 in good health. Some clones in this sample may be carry-over from other donors' samples.

CDR3 nucleotide sequence: TGTGCCAGCAGCCTTGGACAGTTCCAGGGGGCCAAAAACATTCAGTACTTC. Translated, it gives CASSLGQFQGAKNIQYF. The rearrangement joins TRBV5-6 to TRBJ2-4, with a tentative D call TRBD1 (6 bases). Germline V gene lookup returns CDR1 SGHDT and CDR2 YYEEEE. Trimming cost V 4 bases and J 1 base, with 18 bases left between them. CDR3 length: 17 residues.